What follows are 30 T cell receptor beta chains derived from one specimen sequenced in a study of control samples from healthy donors and cancer patients. TCRdb's copy holds only in-frame clones and misses some; the assay was immunoSEQ multiplex PCR. The table shows some 130,000 clones, with under 95% occurring only once. Sequencing was carried out using PBMCs. The receptors shown here come from a man aged 45 to 65 with head and neck cancer.

This chain links TRBV10-3 with TRBJ2-7, with TRBD1 matching over 9 bases. The germline V gene encodes CDR1 ENHRY and CDR2 SYGVKD. The CDR3 totals 16 residues. The V segment lost 5 bases and the J segment 4 bases; nucleotides outside the gene matches: 12. CDR3 residues: CAISSRKQGADYEQYF. CDR3 coding DNA: TGTGCCATCAGTTCGAGAAAACAGGGGGCCGATTACGAGCAGTACTTC.

V is TRBV6-5 and J is TRBJ1-4; D gene ambiguous. Germline CDR1 and CDR2: MNHEY and SVGAGI. The CDR3 sequence is 14 residues long. V shed 6 bases and J shed 8 bases, with 16 bases lying between them. CDR3 protein: CASSLALFGEKLFF. The DNA for the CDR3 is TGTGCCAGCAGCCTCGCTCTATTTGGAGAAAAACTGTTTTTT.

V and J are TRBV28 and TRBJ2-7, with D unclear. V gave up 4 bases and J gave up 3 bases, with 7 bases separating them. CDR3 length equals 12 residues. In germline, CDR1 is MDHEN, CDR2 SYDVKM. CDR3 residues: CASSSPGYEQYF. CDR3 DNA sequence: TGTGCCAGCAGTTCCCCCGGCTACGAGCAGTACTTC.

This rearrangement joins TRBV30 to TRBJ1-2; 9 nucleotides agree with TRBD1. The CDR3 contains 13 residues. Germline CDR1 reads GTSNPN; CDR2 reads SVGIG (reference sequence). V lost 3 bases and J lost 8; bases outside the gene matches: 7. The CDR3 region is CAWRVLGQGGYTF. The CDR3 nucleotides read TGTGCCTGGAGAGTTCTTGGACAGGGGGGCTACACCTTC.

The chain links TRBV4-2 to TRBJ2-1, with 7 bases aligning to TRBD1. Germline values: CDR1 LGHNA, CDR2 YNFKEQ. This CDR3 comprises 14 residues. Trimming took 5 bases from V and 7 from J; bases not matched to a gene: 8. The CDR3 is CASSESGGPNEQFF. The CDR3 region has the DNA TGTGCCAGCAGCGAATCAGGGGGACCGAATGAGCAGTTCTTC.

The chain is built from TRBV5-1 and TRBJ2-5; the D gene is possibly TRBD1 (6 bases). Germline values: CDR1 SGHRS, CDR2 YFSETQ. Trimming removed 5 bases from V and 1 base from J, with 12 bases in between. The CDR3 consists of 14 residues. As DNA, the CDR3 is TGCGCCAGCAGTACCGGGACACCCCAAGAGACCCAGTACTTC. Translating gives CASSTGTPQETQYF.

This sequence joins TRBV4-3 and TRBJ2-1; D is ambiguous. V shed 0 bases and J shed 5 bases, with 8 bases lying between them. The CDR3 is 14 amino acids. Germline CDR1 reads LGHNA; CDR2 reads YSLEER. The CDR3 region is CASSQDWGNNEQFF. The CDR3 DNA sequence: TGCGCCAGCAGCCAAGATTGGGGAAACAATGAGCAGTTCTTC.

The chain carries TRBV18 and TRBJ2-7; D is ambiguous. The CDR3 runs 15 residues. V was shortened by 0 bases and J by 0 bases, with 9 bases between the two germline ends. Per the germline V gene, CDR1 is KGHSH and CDR2 is LQKENI. Here the CDR3 reads CASSPPKLNSYEQYF. The CDR3 coding sequence is TGTGCCAGCTCACCACCGAAACTAAACTCCTACGAGCAGTACTTC.

V usage is TRBV13 and J usage is TRBJ2-7; 8 bases are a match to TRBD1. Germline V gene data show CDR1 as PRHDT and CDR2 as FYEKMQ (reference sequence). V was clipped by 3 bases and J by 6 bases; unmatched bases: 4. The CDR3 is 13 amino acids. The CDR3 DNA follows: TGTGCCAGCAGCTTGGGGACAGGCTCCGAGCAGTACTTC. It specifies CASSLGTGSEQYF.

V usage is TRBV4-3 and J usage is TRBJ1-2; no firm D call. The CDR3 spans 15 residues. The V end was cut by 6 bases, the J end by 4 bases, with 18 bases between. Germline CDR1 is LGHNA and CDR2 is YSLEER. The CDR3 DNA sequence: TGCGCCAGCAGTCTTAAGGGAATGGACCCCTATGGCTACACCTTC. Its protein is CASSLKGMDPYGYTF.

This sequence joins TRBV19 and TRBJ2-4; possible D gene TRBD2, 5 bases. Germline values: CDR1 LNHDA, CDR2 SQIVND (reference sequence). Between the trimmed V and J ends, which lost 10 bases and 0 bases, there was a span of 13 bases. The CDR3 has 14 residues. CDR3 in DNA: TGTGCCACCCGGCCCCGGGGAGCCAAAAACATTCAGTACTTC. Translation: CATRPRGAKNIQYF.

The rearrangement uses TRBV6-2 or TRBV6-3 and TRBJ2-7; possibly TRBD1 or TRBD2 for D (6 bases each). The V gene lost 5 bases and the J gene lost 2 bases, with 13 bases spanning the gap. This CDR3 contains 14 residues. In germline, CDR1 is MNHEY, CDR2 SVGEGT. CDR3 sequence (DNA): TGTGCCAGCAGTACACACAGGGAGGCCTACGAGCAGTACTTC. It yields the protein CASSTHREAYEQYF.

In this sample, this clone turned up a few times. The rearrangement links TRBV6-5 to TRBJ1-2; the match to TRBD1 covers 8 bases. The V gene end was trimmed by 4 bases and the J gene end by 3 bases; junction bases not matched to a gene: 7. The CDR3 is 15 amino acids. Germline CDR1 is MNHEY and CDR2 is SVGAGI. CDR3 nucleotides: TGTGCCAGCAGTTCCTACCAGGGGGCGGACTATGGCTACACCTTC. Encoded protein: CASSSYQGADYGYTF.

This chain connects TRBV6-5 to TRBJ1-1, with D possibly being TRBD1 (6 bases). Between the trimmed V and J ends, which lost 10 bases and 4 bases, there was a span of 13 bases. Germline CDR1 is MNHEY and CDR2 is SVGAGI. The CDR3 extends over 12 amino acids. In DNA form, the CDR3 reads TGTGCCAATCGGGGGGCGAGCACTGAAGCTTTCTTT. Translated: CANRGASTEAFF.

This rearrangement joins TRBV7-8 to TRBJ2-7; no clear D gene. CDR1 is SGHVS, CDR2 FQNEAQ, per germline. V dropped 2 bases and J dropped 7 bases, with 6 bases sitting between them. CDR3 length: 11 residues. CDR3 nucleotides: TGTGCCAGCAGCTTACTTCGGGAGCAGTACTTC. Protein: CASSLLREQYF. The full variable domain, in which reference TRBV7-8 and TRBJ2-7 provide the parts outside the CDR3, is GAGVSQSPRYKVAKRGQDVALRCDPISGHVSLFWYQQALGQGPEFLTYFQNEAQLDKSGLPSDRFFAERPEGSVSTLKIQRTQQEDSAVYLCASSLLREQYFGPGTRLTVT.

This chain uses TRBV6-2 or TRBV6-3 with TRBJ1-5; D is uncertain. Germline CDR1 and CDR2: MNHEY and SVGEGT. With 0 bases removed from V and 15 bases from J, the gap between germline ends came to 15 bases. The CDR3 is 13 amino acids. The CDR3 loop reads CASSYSRQAGRHF. Here the CDR3 DNA reads TGTGCCAGCAGTTACTCCCGGCAGGCTGGGAGGCATTTT.

This chain links TRBV27 with TRBJ2-2; D is ambiguous. Germline V gives CDR1 MNHEY, CDR2 SMNVEV (reference sequence). Trimming cost V 1 base and J 8 bases, with 11 bases left between them. The CDR3 totals 14 residues. CDR3 sequence: CASSLWGRSGELFF. The CDR3 nucleotides are TGTGCCAGCAGTTTATGGGGAAGGTCTGGGGAGCTGTTTTTT.

V gene TRBV27 combines with J gene TRBJ2-7, with a weak D call TRBD1 (5 bases). The CDR3 contains 11 residues. Germline V gene sequence: CDR1 MNHEY, CDR2 SMNVEV (reference sequence). The CDR3 DNA sequence: TGTGCCAGCAGTTTCTCTCTCCCTTCAGGGGTC. Translating gives CASSFSLPSGV.

This chain uses TRBV19 with TRBJ2-3; TRBD1 aligns across 9 bases. The CDR3 spans 15 residues. Germline V CDR1 and CDR2: LNHDA, SQIVND (reference sequence). The trim removed 5 bases at V and 8 bases at J, leaving 11 bases unmatched. Here the CDR3 DNA reads TGTGCCAGTAGTTGGGACAGGGCTCATGGGGGTACGCAGTATTTT. It translates to CASSWDRAHGGTQYF.

As DNA, the CDR3 is TGCGCCAGCAGCGTCGACAGGGTTAGGGGCTACACCTTC. This translates into CASSVDRVRGYTF. V usage is TRBV5-1 and J usage is TRBJ1-2; 7 bases map to TRBD1. Germline V gene sequence: CDR1 SGHRS, CDR2 YFSETQ. The ends lost 4 bases at V and 8 bases at J; junction bases unmatched: 8. The CDR3 runs to 13 residues.

J is TRBJ2-4 and V is TRBV2; tentatively, D is TRBD2 (5 bases). This CDR3 spans 13 amino acids. V was clipped by 4 bases and J by 8 bases, with 12 bases between them. From germline, CDR1 is SNHLY and CDR2 FYNNEI. The CDR3 protein is CASSVDLADIQYF. In DNA, the CDR3 is TGTGCCAGCAGTGTGGACCTAGCTGACATTCAGTACTTC.

The chain is built from TRBV28 and TRBJ1-2; no reliable D call. V lost 3 bases, J lost 0 bases, and 8 bases lay in between. Germline assignment: CDR1 MDHEN and CDR2 SYDVKM. The CDR3 is 14 residues long. The CDR3 loop reads CASSLRFSNYGYTF. The DNA for the CDR3 is TGTGCCAGCAGTTTGAGGTTCTCTAACTATGGCTACACCTTC.

The V gene is TRBV5-1, the J gene TRBJ2-5, with D uncertain. Trimming pared 0 bases from V and 4 bases from J, leaving 7 bases between. The CDR3 contains 13 residues. Germline values: CDR1 SGHRS, CDR2 YFSETQ. The CDR3, as DNA: TGCGCCAGCAGCTTGGGGCCCGGAGAGACCCAGTACTTC. Its protein product is CASSLGPGETQYF.

The V and J genes are TRBV19 and TRBJ1-2, with 10 positions matching TRBD1. The junction had 3 bases not matched to a gene; V was cut back by 2 bases and J by 6 bases. CDR1 is LNHDA and CDR2 is SQIVND in the germline V gene (reference sequence). The CDR3 is 14 amino acids. The CDR3 spells CASSIWDRGNGYTF. CDR3 coding DNA: TGTGCCAGTAGTATATGGGACAGGGGAAATGGCTACACCTTC.

This chain's CDR3 is CASSLGQGSPLHF. CDR3 bases: TGCGCCAGCAGCTTGGGCCAGGGTTCACCCCTCCACTTT. The chain has TRBV5-1 and TRBJ1-6; perhaps TRBD1 as D (5 bases). CDR1 is SGHRS and CDR2 is YFSETQ in the germline V gene. The V and J ends lost 0 bases and 9 bases respectively, with 7 bases between them. The CDR3 runs to 13 residues. Using reference TRBV5-1 and TRBJ1-6 for the parts outside the CDR3, the full variable domain is KAGVTQTPRYLIKTRGQQVTLSCSPISGHRSVSWYQQTPGQGLQFLFEYFSETQRNKGNFPGRFSGRQFSNSRSEMNVSTLELGDSALYLCASSLGQGSPLHFGNGTRLTVT.

The gene calls are TRBV30 and TRBJ1-2; no firm D call. CDR1 GTSNPN and CDR2 SVGIG come from the germline V gene (reference sequence). V was trimmed by 5 bases and J by 3 bases, leaving 16 bases between them. The CDR3 runs to 14 residues. The CDR3 is CAWRLRGLDYGYTF. In DNA, the CDR3 is TGTGCCTGGCGTCTTAGAGGGCTCGACTATGGCTACACCTTC.

This chain uses TRBV29-1 with TRBJ2-7; D possibly uses TRBD1 or TRBD2 (5 bases each). Trimming stripped 6 bases from V and 6 bases from J, with 18 bases between. The CDR3 runs to 13 residues. Looked up from germline, CDR1 is SQVTM and CDR2 is ANQGSEA. CDR3 residues: CSVLSGTSGEQYF. For the CDR3, the DNA is TGCAGCGTCCTCTCCGGGACGTCCGGCGAGCAGTACTTC.

This rearrangement joins TRBV3-1 (or the pseudogene TRBV3-2) to TRBJ1-1, with D perhaps matching TRBD1 (5 bases). Deletions cut 0 bases from V and 4 bases from J, with 12 bases between. CDR3 size: 15 residues. From germline, CDR1 is LGHDT and CDR2 YNNKEL (reference sequence). CDR3 in amino acids: CASSQDQSGGTEAFF. In nucleotides, the CDR3 is TGTGCCAGCAGCCAAGATCAGAGTGGGGGCACTGAAGCTTTCTTT.

This clone was detected only once. The V and J genes are TRBV14 and TRBJ2-1, with a tentative D call TRBD2 (6 bases). The V end lost 2 bases, the J end lost 9 bases, and 8 bases lay between the germline ends. This CDR3 comprises 12 residues. Germline loops: CDR1 SGHDN, CDR2 FVKESK. DNA for the CDR3: TGTGCCAGCAGCCAACTGGGGGGTGAGCAGTTCTTC. Its protein product is CASSQLGGEQFF.

This chain joins TRBV15 and TRBJ1-1, with D perhaps TRBD1 (5 bases). V shed 1 base and J shed 1 base, with 7 bases lying between them. Per the germline V gene, CDR1 is LNHNV and CDR2 is YYDKDF (reference sequence). The CDR3 runs 14 residues. The CDR3 coding sequence is TGTGCCACCAGCAGAGCTGGGGGGAACACTGAAGCTTTCTTT. Amino acid sequence: CATSRAGGNTEAFF.